One and the same sample provided the 27 T cell receptor beta chains below, sequenced in a study of blood T cell repertoires in COVID-19. Measured with immunoSEQ multiplex PCR; TCRdb has only the in-frame clones, and not every one. This sample carries some 120,000 clones, roughly 83% of them seen once, and the ten largest clones take about 15%. The sequencing input was peripheral blood. The origin of the receptors is a woman aged 50 to 65 with acute or convalescent COVID-19.

The CDR3 loop is CASSDLLLTGVYAEAFF. CDR3 in DNA: TGTGCCAGCAGTGATCTCTTATTGACAGGGGTTTACGCTGAAGCTTTCTTT. V usage is TRBV6-1 and J usage is TRBJ1-1, with 8 bases that match TRBD1. V lost 3 bases to trimming and J lost 6 bases; unmatched junction nucleotides: 15. The CDR3 has 17 amino acids. The V gene's germline CDR1 is MNHNS and CDR2 SASEGT.

The chain links TRBV30 to TRBJ1-5; D remains ambiguous. Germline assignment: CDR1 GTSNPN and CDR2 SVGIG (reference sequence). The CDR3 sequence is 14 residues long. V was clipped by 5 bases and J by 1 base, with 12 bases between them. Here the CDR3 DNA reads TGTGCCTGGGCAAGATCAAGCAGCAATCAGCCCCAGCATTTT. Amino acid sequence: CAWARSSSNQPQHF. Based on the CDR3 plus reference TRBV30 and TRBJ1-5, the full variable domain is SQTIHQWPATLVQPVGSPLSLECTVEGTSNPNLYWYRQAAGRGLQLLFYSVGIGQISSEVPQNLSASRPQDRQFILSSKKLLLSDSGFYLCAWARSSSNQPQHFGDGTRLSIL.

This clone was counted a few times. This chain links TRBV14 with TRBJ2-1, with D perhaps matching TRBD2 (5 bases). The V and J ends lost 4 bases and 0 bases respectively, with 16 bases between them. CDR1 SGHDN and CDR2 FVKESK come from the germline V gene. CDR3 size: 17 residues. The CDR3 loop reads CASSRRAGQSSYNEQFF. The CDR3 region has the DNA TGTGCCAGCAGCCGGCGGGCAGGTCAAAGCTCCTACAATGAGCAGTTCTTC.

The chain carries TRBV5-8 and TRBJ1-1; D unresolved. Per germline, CDR1 SGHTS and CDR2 YDEGEE. CDR3 length equals 16 residues. V gave up 0 bases and J gave up 4 bases, with 16 bases separating them. CDR3 region: CASSLALRGLGTEAFF. The CDR3 region has the DNA TGTGCCAGCAGCTTGGCCCTTCGAGGGTTGGGCACTGAAGCTTTCTTT.

The CDR3 DNA reads TGCAGCGTTGCCAGGACTGTGGGACACACAGATACGCAGTATTTT. Amino acids: CSVARTVGHTDTQYF. The chain is built from TRBV29-1 and TRBJ2-3; TRBD1 might be the D (6 bases). Germline V gives CDR1 SQVTM, CDR2 ANQGSEA. Trimming pared 4 bases from V and 2 bases from J, leaving 16 bases between. This CDR3 is built from 15 residues.

The chain is built from TRBV28 and TRBJ1-5; the D gene is possibly TRBD1 (6 bases). This CDR3 contains 14 residues. Germline CDR1 and CDR2: MDHEN and SYDVKM. With 7 bases removed from V and 1 base from J, the gap between germline ends came to 11 bases. CDR3 in DNA: TGTGCCAGCAATTCGCAGGGGAGCAATCAGCCCCAGCATTTT. This translates into CASNSQGSNQPQHF.

The V and J genes are TRBV6-2 or TRBV6-3 and TRBJ1-6; TRBD1 agrees at 10 bases. The J segment lost 8 bases and the V segment lost 7 bases, leaving 8 bases of the junction unmatched. Germline CDR1 and CDR2: MNHEY and SVGEGT. The length of the CDR3 is 15 residues. The CDR3 sequence is CASNPGQGDHSPLHF. The CDR3 DNA reads TGTGCCAGCAACCCTGGACAGGGGGATCATTCACCCCTCCACTTT.

This chain connects TRBV5-8 to TRBJ2-3, with D possibly matching TRBD2 (6 bases). The CDR3 is 16 residues long. Germline values: CDR1 SGHTS, CDR2 YDEGEE. V was shortened by 5 bases and J by 0 bases, with 16 bases between the two germline ends. The CDR3 reads CASSPLGGQSTDTQYF. The CDR3 coding sequence is TGTGCCAGCAGTCCACTCGGGGGTCAGAGCACAGATACGCAGTATTTT.

The V gene is TRBV5-5, the J gene TRBJ1-5, with TRBD1 matching over 9 bases. The V segment lost 5 bases and the J segment 7 bases; nucleotides outside the gene matches: 7. Germline CDR1 SGHKS, CDR2 YYEKEE (reference sequence). This CDR3 spans 14 amino acids. The CDR3 coding sequence is TGTGCCAGCAGTCCACAGGGGGCCGGACAGCCCCAGCATTTT. Translated, it gives CASSPQGAGQPQHF.

This chain uses TRBV19 with TRBJ1-5; D is unresolved. The V end was cut by 4 bases, the J end by 6 bases, with 10 bases between. The CDR3 spans 13 residues. Germline V gene sequence: CDR1 LNHDA, CDR2 SQIVND (reference sequence). CDR3 sequence (DNA): TGTGCCAGTAGTACCCGTTTCGGTCAGCCCCAGCATTTT. It specifies CASSTRFGQPQHF.

The V and J genes are TRBV19 and TRBJ1-6, with TRBD1 matching over 7 bases. Losses at the gene ends were 3 bases for V and 4 bases for J; bases not matched to a gene: 6. This CDR3 has 16 residues. Germline CDR1 reads LNHDA; CDR2 reads SQIVND (reference sequence). CDR3 bases: TGTGCCAGTAGTATCGGATCGACAGGGTATAATTCACCCCTCCACTTT. This sequence encodes CASSIGSTGYNSPLHF.

The rearrangement uses TRBV2 and TRBJ2-2, with D hard to call. Trimming removed 2 bases from V and 3 bases from J, with 4 bases in between. Germline V gene sequence: CDR1 SNHLY, CDR2 FYNNEI. There are 13 residues in the CDR3. The CDR3 DNA sequence: TGTGCCAGCAGTGAACAGTACACCGGGGAGCTGTTTTTT. Protein sequence: CASSEQYTGELFF.

The chain is built from TRBV5-1 and TRBJ1-4; D is unclear. CDR1 is SGHRS and CDR2 is YFSETQ in the germline V gene. The CDR3 spans 14 residues. V shed 0 bases and J shed 5 bases, with 8 bases lying between them. The CDR3 DNA reads as TGCGCCAGCAGCTTGGGGTCAGTCAATGAAAAACTGTTTTTT. Translated, it gives CASSLGSVNEKLFF.

This clone was seen a few times. The CDR3 region has the DNA TGTGCCAGCAGCCGAGGGAAGAATACAGATACGCAGTATTTT. It yields the protein CASSRGKNTDTQYF. The J gene is TRBJ2-3, the V gene TRBV11-2; a possible D gene is TRBD2 (5 bases). Per the germline V gene, CDR1 is SGHAT and CDR2 is FQNNGV. V dropped 5 bases and J dropped 3 bases, with 12 bases sitting between them. The CDR3 runs 14 residues.

The CDR3 here is CASSFPMAGKTDTQYF. The CDR3 bases are TGTGCCAGCAGCTTCCCTATGGCGGGGAAGACAGATACGCAGTATTTT. This rearrangement joins TRBV5-4 to TRBJ2-3, with D possibly being TRBD2 (6 bases). This CDR3 has 16 amino acids. Germline CDR1 and CDR2: SGHNT and YYREEE (reference sequence). With 2 bases removed from V and 3 bases from J, the gap between germline ends came to 16 bases.

The chain links TRBV19 to TRBJ1-6; D remains unclear. The V end lost 3 bases, the J end lost 10 bases, and 7 bases lay between the germline ends. Germline-derived CDR1 and CDR2 are LNHDA and SQIVND (reference sequence). The CDR3 covers 12 residues. The CDR3 protein is CASSIPGSPLHF. The DNA for the CDR3 is TGTGCCAGTAGTATTCCGGGGTCACCCCTCCACTTT. Filled out from reference TRBV19 and TRBJ1-6, the complete variable domain reads DGGITQSPKYLFRKEGQNVTLSCEQNLNHDAMYWYRQDPGQGLRLIYYSQIVNDFQKGDIAEGYSVSREKKESFPLTVTSAQKNPTAFYLCASSIPGSPLHFGNGTRLTVT.

V and J are TRBV25-1 and TRBJ2-3; a possible D gene is TRBD1 (6 bases). Trimming took off 4 bases at V and 0 bases at J, with 14 bases between the two ends. Germline values: CDR1 MGHDK, CDR2 SYGVNS. The CDR3 extends over 16 amino acids. DNA of the CDR3: TGTGCCAGCAGTGTGGGGACACCTACTAGCACAGATACGCAGTATTTT. Encoded protein: CASSVGTPTSTDTQYF.

This chain joins TRBV24-1 and TRBJ2-3; D is undetermined. Germline-derived CDR1 and CDR2 are KGHDR and SFDVKD. The CDR3 is 17 amino acids. Trimming took 2 bases from V and 2 from J, leaving 16 bases between them. The CDR3 DNA is TGTGCCACCAGTGATTACCCTCCTACTATGGCCACAGATACGCAGTATTTT. This gives the protein CATSDYPPTMATDTQYF.

V and J are TRBV5-1 and TRBJ1-2; D ambiguous. The CDR3 spans 15 residues. The V gene's germline CDR1 is SGHRS and CDR2 YFSETQ. The V and J ends lost 1 base and 0 bases respectively, with 10 bases between them. The CDR3 reads CASSLSGDSNYGYTF. Written as DNA, the CDR3 is TGCGCCAGCAGCTTGAGCGGTGACTCTAACTATGGCTACACCTTC.

This clone was counted a few times. This chain joins TRBV5-1 and TRBJ1-2; TRBD1 matches at 7 bases. V gave up 2 bases and J gave up 8 bases; unmatched junction bases: 6. The CDR3 contains 13 residues. Germline values: CDR1 SGHRS, CDR2 YFSETQ. Written as DNA, the CDR3 is TGCGCCAGCAGCTTCGACAGGGTGGACGGCTACACCTTC. Protein sequence: CASSFDRVDGYTF.

The chain uses TRBV19 and TRBJ1-5; a possible D gene is TRBD1 (5 bases). The CDR3 runs 17 residues. CDR1 is LNHDA, CDR2 SQIVND, per germline (reference sequence). Deletions cut 8 bases from V and 7 bases from J, with 27 bases between. The CDR3 is CASHTGGKGPSTQPQHF. The CDR3 region has the DNA TGTGCCAGTCACACCGGGGGAAAAGGCCCATCAACCCAGCCCCAGCATTTT.

The DNA for the CDR3 is TGTGCCACCAGTGATCCGCTGACAGGCAAAAGGGATAATGAGCAGTTCTTC. This codes for CATSDPLTGKRDNEQFF. The J gene is TRBJ2-1, the V gene TRBV24-1; the D gene is possibly TRBD1 (6 bases). In germline, CDR1 is KGHDR, CDR2 SFDVKD. Trimming shortened V by 3 bases and J by 7 bases, and 21 bases separated the two germline ends. The CDR3 is 17 residues long.

V and J are TRBV30 and TRBJ1-2; 8 bases are a match to TRBD1. The germline CDR1 and CDR2 sequences are GTSNPN and SVGIG (reference sequence). V lost 8 bases, J lost 3 bases, and 8 bases stayed unmatched. The length of the CDR3 is 13 residues. The CDR3 DNA follows: TGTGCCGGACGCAGGGGGCAAGACTATGGCTACACCTTC. Protein: CAGRRGQDYGYTF.

The chain uses TRBV7-2 and TRBJ1-2; a possible D gene is TRBD1 (6 bases). Germline values: CDR1 SGHTA, CDR2 FQGNSA. The germline V and J ends were trimmed by 5 bases and 6 bases, with 19 bases remaining between them. The CDR3 is 15 residues long. CDR3: CASSPSGGAYNGYTF. In nucleotides, the CDR3 is TGTGCCAGCAGCCCGAGTGGGGGCGCGTATAATGGCTACACCTTC.

V is TRBV7-2 and J is TRBJ2-4, with 8 bases matching TRBD2. The germline CDR1 and CDR2 sequences are SGHTA and FQGNSA. The CDR3 extends over 17 amino acids. Trimming at V came to 5 bases and at J to 2 bases, leaving 11 bases not matched to a gene. The CDR3 DNA sequence: TGTGCCAGCAGCATAAGACTAGCGCAGGGGTCCAAAAACATTCAGTACTTC. Translation gives CASSIRLAQGSKNIQYF.

The J gene is TRBJ1-2, the V gene TRBV6-5, with 8 bases that match TRBD1. This CDR3 comprises 15 residues. Germline values: CDR1 MNHEY, CDR2 SVGAGI. Trimming cost V 2 bases and J 5 bases; bases outside gene matches: 7. CDR3 loop: CASSYAGTGDYGYTF. The DNA for the CDR3 is TGTGCCAGCAGTTACGCCGGGACAGGAGATTATGGCTACACCTTC.

The V gene is TRBV24-1, the J gene TRBJ2-1; 7 bases agree with TRBD2. Per the germline V gene, CDR1 is KGHDR and CDR2 is SFDVKD. The junction had 3 bases not matched to a gene; V was cut back by 4 bases and J by 4 bases. This CDR3 region has 14 residues. CDR3 sequence reads: CATSEAGEYNEQFF. DNA for the CDR3: TGTGCCACCAGTGAGGCGGGAGAGTACAATGAGCAGTTCTTC.